These 29 T cell receptor beta chains were all obtained from the same sample, sequenced in a study of T cell responses to AZD1222 COVID-19 vaccine. Clones were read by immunoSEQ multiplex PCR, and TCRdb kept only the in-frame ones, dropping some. The data hold 75,000 to 100,000 clones, with about 89% observed a single time. This material consisted of peripheral blood, taken on day 0 of AZD1222 vaccination. The origin of the receptors is an adult in good health.

This clone appeared a single time. The chain carries TRBV7-3 and TRBJ2-3, with D possibly being TRBD1 (7 bases). The V gene's germline CDR1 is SGHTA and CDR2 FQGTGA. This CDR3 has 18 amino acids. V lost 5 bases and J 1 base, leaving 22 bases between the germline ends. CDR3 sequence (DNA): TGTGCCAGCAGCGTATCGCCGTGGGCGGGGACAGGCACAGATACGCAGTATTTT. It specifies CASSVSPWAGTGTDTQYF.

This clone occurred once. V and J are TRBV28 and TRBJ1-2, with unresolved D. Per the germline V gene, CDR1 is MDHEN and CDR2 is SYDVKM. Trimming stripped 4 bases from V and 4 bases from J, with 10 bases between. This CDR3 has 13 residues. The CDR3 DNA reads TGTGCCAGCAGTTCCTCTACGCTCTATGGCTACACCTTC. It encodes CASSSSTLYGYTF.

In this sample, this clone turned up once. The rearrangement links TRBV7-2 to TRBJ1-5, with 9 bases aligning to TRBD1. Germline CDR1 is SGHTA and CDR2 is FQGNSA. This CDR3 has 13 residues. The trim removed 4 bases at V and 7 bases at J, leaving 2 bases unmatched. CDR3 sequence reads: CASSWTGVQPQHF. DNA for the CDR3: TGTGCCAGCAGCTGGACAGGGGTGCAGCCCCAGCATTTT. Variable domain in full (rest from reference TRBV7-2 and TRBJ1-5): GAGVSQSPSNKVTEKGKDVELRCDPISGHTALYWYRQSLGQGLEFLIYFQGNSAPDKSGLPSDRFSAERTGGSVSTLTIQRTQQEDSAVYLCASSWTGVQPQHFGDGTRLSIL.

This clone was seen more than once but under ten times. V usage is TRBV15 and J usage is TRBJ1-2, with D perhaps TRBD1 (6 bases). The germline V gene has CDR1 LNHNV and CDR2 YYDKDF (reference sequence). V gave up 1 base and J gave up 4 bases, with 13 bases separating them. The length of the CDR3 is 15 residues. In DNA form, the CDR3 reads TGTGCCACCAGCAGAGCTAGGGGGAATGGCTATGGCTACACCTTC. This gives the protein CATSRARGNGYGYTF. The full variable domain, with the rest looked up from reference TRBV15 and TRBJ1-2, is DAMVIQNPRYQVTQFGKPVTLSCSQTLNHNVMYWYQQKSSQAPKLLFHYYDKDFNNEADTPDNFQSRRPNTSFCFLDIRSPGLGDTAMYLCATSRARGNGYGYTFGSGTRLTVV.

The chain employs TRBV19 and TRBJ2-7, with D possibly matching TRBD2 (6 bases). Germline V gene data show CDR1 as LNHDA and CDR2 as SQIVND (reference sequence). This CDR3 contains 14 residues. Between the trimmed V and J ends, which lost 3 bases and 2 bases, there was a span of 11 bases. The CDR3: CASSMAGLTYEQYF. In DNA, the CDR3 is TGTGCCAGTAGTATGGCGGGGCTAACCTACGAGCAGTACTTC.

This rearrangement joins TRBV5-1 to TRBJ2-7; a weak D match, TRBD1 (6 bases). This CDR3 is built from 14 residues. Germline V CDR1 and CDR2: SGHRS, YFSETQ. Trimming cost V 1 base and J 4 bases, with 12 bases left between them. CDR3 residues: CASSLSAGAYEQYF. The CDR3 DNA reads as TGCGCCAGCAGCTTGTCTGCAGGGGCTTACGAGCAGTACTTC.

J is TRBJ1-5 and V is TRBV19; a possible D gene is TRBD1 (5 bases). Germline CDR1 LNHDA, CDR2 SQIVND (reference sequence). Trimming took 5 bases from V and 5 from J, leaving 10 bases between them. This CDR3 region has 13 residues. CDR3 nucleotides: TGTGCCAGTAGTGCAGACAGAGATCAGCCCCAGCATTTT. Translating it yields CASSADRDQPQHF. Drawing the rest from reference TRBV19 and TRBJ1-5, the complete variable domain is DGGITQSPKYLFRKEGQNVTLSCEQNLNHDAMYWYRQDPGQGLRLIYYSQIVNDFQKGDIAEGYSVSREKKESFPLTVTSAQKNPTAFYLCASSADRDQPQHFGDGTRLSIL.

The chain links TRBV18 to TRBJ1-1; possible D gene TRBD1, 5 bases. Trimming left V 0 bases short and J 4 bases short, with 6 bases between. Germline V CDR1 and CDR2: KGHSH, LQKENI. The CDR3 length is 13 residues. In nucleotides, the CDR3 is TGTGCCAGCTCACCACCGGGGGTCACTGAAGCTTTCTTT. This gives the protein CASSPPGVTEAFF.

This sequence joins TRBV6-5 and TRBJ1-1, with D uncertain. V shed 8 bases and J shed 4 bases, with 14 bases lying between them. This CDR3 has 13 residues. Germline V CDR1 and CDR2: MNHEY, SVGAGI. The CDR3 spells CASPLLEGTEAFF. CDR3 sequence (DNA): TGTGCCAGCCCACTCCTGGAGGGCACTGAAGCTTTCTTT.

The rearrangement links TRBV20-1 to TRBJ2-7; D gene ambiguous. V lost 3 bases, J lost 3 bases, and 12 bases lay in between. CDR1 and CDR2 from the germline V gene are DFQATT and SNEGSKA (reference sequence). The CDR3 runs to 13 residues. The CDR3, as DNA: TGCAGTGCTAGTGTCCTAACCTACTACGAGCAGTACTTC. Its translation is CSASVLTYYEQYF.

The V call is TRBV3-1 (or the pseudogene TRBV3-2), the J call TRBJ2-7; 8 bases align to TRBD2. The junction had 2 bases not matched to a gene; V was cut back by 4 bases and J by 0 bases. Germline lookup yields CDR1 LGHDT and CDR2 YNNKEL (reference sequence). There are 14 residues in the CDR3. The CDR3 nucleotides are TGTGCCAGCAGCCTAGCGGGGAGCTCCTACGAGCAGTACTTC. Amino acids: CASSLAGSSYEQYF.

V usage is TRBV5-4 and J usage is TRBJ1-2; 10 bases are shared with TRBD1. The CDR3 covers 15 residues. With 4 bases clipped from V and 3 bases from J, the junction kept 6 bases outside the gene matches. The germline V gene encodes CDR1 SGHNT and CDR2 YYREEE (reference sequence). The CDR3 DNA reads as TGTGCCAGCAGCCGGGGGACAGGGGAGGACTATGGCTACACCTTC. Amino acids: CASSRGTGEDYGYTF. Combining the CDR3 with reference TRBV5-4 and TRBJ1-2 gives the whole variable domain ETGVTQSPTHLIKTRGQQVTLRCSSQSGHNTVSWYQQALGQGPQFIFQYYREEENGRGNFPPRFSGLQFPNYSSELNVNALELDDSALYLCASSRGTGEDYGYTFGSGTRLTVV.

V gene TRBV30 combines with J gene TRBJ1-4, with 9 bases fitting TRBD1. Germline assignment: CDR1 GTSNPN and CDR2 SVGIG (reference sequence). This CDR3 spans 12 amino acids. V was clipped by 3 bases and J by 7 bases; unmatched bases: 0. The CDR3 loop is CAWRGQGEKLFF. Written as DNA, the CDR3 is TGTGCCTGGAGGGGACAGGGTGAAAAACTGTTTTTT.

A few counts support this clone. The V gene is TRBV3-1 (or the pseudogene TRBV3-2), the J gene TRBJ1-5; a weak D match, TRBD1 (5 bases). CDR3 length equals 16 residues. The germline V gene has CDR1 LGHDT and CDR2 YNNKEL (reference sequence). V lost 0 bases to trimming and J lost 4 bases, with 13 bases between them. CDR3 nucleotides: TGTGCCAGCAGCCAAGAGGCGGGGGGACTAAATCAGCCCCAGCATTTT. It codes for CASSQEAGGLNQPQHF.

The chain employs TRBV3-1 (or the pseudogene TRBV3-2) and TRBJ1-1, with D unclear. Trimming shortened V by 1 base and J by 2 bases, and 8 bases separated the two germline ends. The CDR3 sequence is 14 residues long. Per germline, CDR1 LGHDT and CDR2 YNNKEL (reference sequence). CDR3 residues: CASSQAAANTEAFF. As DNA, the CDR3 is TGTGCCAGCAGCCAAGCGGCAGCCAACACTGAAGCTTTCTTT.

The chain recombines TRBV28 with TRBJ2-7; TRBD2 agrees at 9 bases. V trimming: 5 bases; J trimming: 4 bases; junction bases outside the gene matches: 6. Germline CDR1 is MDHEN and CDR2 is SYDVKM. The CDR3 has 14 amino acids. CDR3 sequence: CASSKRGALYEQYF. The CDR3 DNA sequence: TGTGCCAGCAGTAAGCGGGGGGCCTTATACGAGCAGTACTTC.

The chain couples TRBV5-1 to TRBJ2-5; D may correspond to TRBD1 or TRBD2 (5 bases each). Germline CDR1 SGHRS, CDR2 YFSETQ. The CDR3 length is 14 residues. The germline V and J ends were trimmed by 4 bases and 5 bases, with 15 bases remaining between them. The CDR3 region is CASSPRGVVETQYF. The CDR3 region has the DNA TGCGCCAGCAGCCCCCGAGGGGTCGTGGAGACCCAGTACTTC.

The chain carries TRBV20-1 and TRBJ1-1; D is unresolved. Germline V CDR1 and CDR2: DFQATT, SNEGSKA (reference sequence). The CDR3 contains 11 residues. V lost 7 bases and J 2 bases, leaving 8 bases between the germline ends. Written as DNA, the CDR3 is TGCAGTGTATCCCGCAACACTGAAGCTTTCTTT. Translated: CSVSRNTEAFF.

Only a few counts were recorded for this clone. The V and J genes are TRBV24-1 and TRBJ1-1; D possibly corresponds to TRBD1 (6 bases). The CDR3 is 15 residues long. V was clipped by 4 bases and J by 5 bases, with 16 bases between them. The germline CDR1 and CDR2 sequences are KGHDR and SFDVKD. CDR3 sequence (DNA): TGTGCCACCAGTGACCCACAGGGAGGGGGGACTGAAGCTTTCTTT. Translation gives CATSDPQGGGTEAFF.

The chain combines TRBV3-1 (or the pseudogene TRBV3-2) with TRBJ2-2; D assignment may be TRBD1 or TRBD2 (6 bases each). Trimming stripped 0 bases from V and 1 base from J, with 18 bases between. Per germline, CDR1 LGHDT and CDR2 YNNKEL (reference sequence). This CDR3 is 19 amino acids long. The CDR3 reads CASSQDRTLRDKNTGELFF. The DNA for the CDR3 is TGTGCCAGCAGCCAAGATAGAACGTTGCGGGACAAGAACACCGGGGAGCTGTTTTTT.

The chain recombines TRBV11-1 with TRBJ2-1; D is possibly TRBD2 (5 bases). Germline lookup yields CDR1 SGHAT and CDR2 FQDESV (reference sequence). The CDR3 length is 16 residues. V was shortened by 2 bases and J by 1 base, with 12 bases between the two germline ends. The CDR3 here is CASSLFAGRSYNEQFF. DNA of the CDR3: TGTGCCAGCAGCTTATTCGCGGGCAGATCCTACAATGAGCAGTTCTTC. Complete variable domain (other parts from reference TRBV11-1 and TRBJ2-1): EAEVAQSPRYKITEKSQAVAFWCDPISGHATLYWYRQILGQGPELLVQFQDESVVDDSQLPKDRFSAERLKGVDSTLKIQPAELGDSAMYLCASSLFAGRSYNEQFFGPGTRLTVL.

This clone has a single count. This sequence joins TRBV5-1 and TRBJ1-5; D possibly corresponds to TRBD1 (5 bases). CDR1 and CDR2 (germline): SGHRS, YFSETQ. The CDR3 length is 15 residues. Between the trimmed V and J ends, which lost 1 base and 1 base, there was a span of 9 bases. CDR3 DNA sequence: TGCGCCAGCAGCTTGAGAGGGGCCAGCAATCAGCCCCAGCATTTT. Protein product: CASSLRGASNQPQHF. Together with reference TRBV5-1 and TRBJ1-5, the CDR3 gives the full variable domain: KAGVTQTPRYLIKTRGQQVTLSCSPISGHRSVSWYQQTPGQGLQFLFEYFSETQRNKGNFPGRFSGRQFSNSRSEMNVSTLELGDSALYLCASSLRGASNQPQHFGDGTRLSIL.

This sequence joins TRBV2 and TRBJ2-7, with 9 positions matching TRBD2. The junction had 14 bases not matched to a gene; V was cut back by 6 bases and J by 5 bases. Germline V CDR1 and CDR2: SNHLY, FYNNEI. The CDR3 contains 16 residues. CDR3: CASRSLRTSADDEQYF. The CDR3 DNA reads TGTGCCAGCAGGTCTCTTCGGACTAGCGCGGATGACGAGCAGTACTTC. Together with reference TRBV2 and TRBJ2-7, the CDR3 gives the full variable domain: EPEVTQTPSHQVTQMGQEVILRCVPISNHLYFYWYRQILGQKVEFLVSFYNNEISEKSEIFDDQFSVERPDGSNFTLKIRSTKLEDSAMYFCASRSLRTSADDEQYFGPGTRLTVT.

This rearrangement joins TRBV5-1 to TRBJ1-6; 7 nucleotides match TRBD1. This CDR3 has 15 residues. Germline assignment: CDR1 SGHRS and CDR2 YFSETQ. Trimming removed 3 bases from V and 7 bases from J; junction bases left unmatched: 7. The CDR3 region is CASSSSTGRNSPLHF. The CDR3 coding sequence is TGCGCCAGCAGCTCCTCGACAGGGCGCAATTCACCCCTCCACTTT.

The chain combines TRBV5-1 with TRBJ1-1, with D unclear. Between the trimmed V and J ends, which lost 2 bases and 0 bases, there was a span of 11 bases. There are 15 residues in the CDR3. Per germline, CDR1 SGHRS and CDR2 YFSETQ. The CDR3 region has the DNA TGCGCCAGCAGCTTCTCAGCGGGAATGAACACTGAAGCTTTCTTT. It translates to CASSFSAGMNTEAFF.

The chain joins TRBV7-3 to TRBJ2-5; TRBD1 might be the D (6 bases). V gave up 1 base and J gave up 3 bases, with 9 bases separating them. The CDR3 length is 14 residues. Germline lookup yields CDR1 SGHTA and CDR2 FQGTGA. The CDR3 spells CASSLMGAEETQYF. CDR3 in DNA: TGTGCCAGCAGCTTAATGGGGGCTGAAGAGACCCAGTACTTC.

In regard to this clone: Sequence at one end of the junction differs from germline and may be a read error. The V call is TRBV7-7, the J call TRBJ2-2; 7 nucleotides line up with TRBD1. CDR1 and CDR2 (germline): SSHAT, FNYEAQ (reference sequence). The CDR3 runs to 13 residues. For the CDR3, the DNA is TGTGCTAGCAGCTTAGACAGGGCCGGGGAGCTGTTTTTT. Its translation: CASSLDRAGELFF.

V is TRBV19 and J is TRBJ1-1, with TRBD1 as a possible D gene (6 bases). Germline CDR1 LNHDA, CDR2 SQIVND (reference sequence). V was trimmed by 5 bases and J by 4 bases, leaving 11 bases between them. The CDR3 is 13 amino acids. The CDR3 loop reads CASSYREFTEAFF. Written as DNA, the CDR3 is TGTGCCAGTAGTTACAGGGAATTCACTGAAGCTTTCTTT.

This rearrangement joins TRBV7-2 to TRBJ2-3; the D is unclear. In germline, CDR1 is SGHTA, CDR2 FQGNSA. The CDR3 has 15 amino acids. V lost 7 bases and J 0 bases, leaving 14 bases between the germline ends. This CDR3 reads CASTHPLESTDTQYF. The CDR3 DNA follows: TGTGCCAGCACCCACCCCCTGGAGAGCACAGATACGCAGTATTTT.